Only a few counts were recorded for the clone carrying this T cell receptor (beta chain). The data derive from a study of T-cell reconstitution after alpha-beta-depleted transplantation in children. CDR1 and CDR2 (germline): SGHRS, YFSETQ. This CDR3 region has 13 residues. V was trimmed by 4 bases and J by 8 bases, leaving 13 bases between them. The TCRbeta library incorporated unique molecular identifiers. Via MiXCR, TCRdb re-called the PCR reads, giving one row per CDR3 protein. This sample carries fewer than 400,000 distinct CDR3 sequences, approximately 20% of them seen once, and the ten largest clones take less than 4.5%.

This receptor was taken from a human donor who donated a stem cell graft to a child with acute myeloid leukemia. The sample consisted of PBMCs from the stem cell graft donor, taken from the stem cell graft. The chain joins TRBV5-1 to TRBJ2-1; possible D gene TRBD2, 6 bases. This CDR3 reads CASSPLASHEQFF. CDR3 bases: TGCGCCAGCAGCCCTCTAGCGAGCCATGAGCAGTTCTTC.